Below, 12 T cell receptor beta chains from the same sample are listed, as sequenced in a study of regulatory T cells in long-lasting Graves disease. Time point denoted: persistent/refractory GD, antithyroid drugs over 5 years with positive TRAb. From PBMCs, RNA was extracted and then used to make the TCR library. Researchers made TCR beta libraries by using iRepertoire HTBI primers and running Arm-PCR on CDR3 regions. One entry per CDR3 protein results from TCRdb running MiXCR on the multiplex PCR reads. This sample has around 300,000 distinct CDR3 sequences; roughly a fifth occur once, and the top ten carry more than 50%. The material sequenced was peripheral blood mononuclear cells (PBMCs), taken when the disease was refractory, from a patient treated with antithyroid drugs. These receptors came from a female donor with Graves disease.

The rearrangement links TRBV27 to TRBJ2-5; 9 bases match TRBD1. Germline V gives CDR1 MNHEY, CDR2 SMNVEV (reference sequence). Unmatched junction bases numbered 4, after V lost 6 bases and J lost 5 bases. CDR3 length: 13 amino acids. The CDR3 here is CASSVQGAETQYF. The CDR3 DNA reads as TGTGCCAGCAGCGTACAGGGGGCCGAGACCCAGTACTTC.

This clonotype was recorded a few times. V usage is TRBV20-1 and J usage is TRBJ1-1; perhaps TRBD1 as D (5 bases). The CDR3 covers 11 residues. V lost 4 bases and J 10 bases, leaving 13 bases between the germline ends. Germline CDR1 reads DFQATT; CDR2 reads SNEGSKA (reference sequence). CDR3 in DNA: TGCAGTGCTACTGTCGGGACTCGAGCTTTCTTT. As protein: CSATVGTRAFF.

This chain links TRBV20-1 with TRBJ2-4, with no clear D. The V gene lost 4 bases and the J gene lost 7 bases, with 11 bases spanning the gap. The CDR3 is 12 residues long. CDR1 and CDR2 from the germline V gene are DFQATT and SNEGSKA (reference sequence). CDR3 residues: CSATDVFNIQYF. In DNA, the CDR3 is TGCAGTGCTACAGATGTTTTCAACATTCAGTACTTC.

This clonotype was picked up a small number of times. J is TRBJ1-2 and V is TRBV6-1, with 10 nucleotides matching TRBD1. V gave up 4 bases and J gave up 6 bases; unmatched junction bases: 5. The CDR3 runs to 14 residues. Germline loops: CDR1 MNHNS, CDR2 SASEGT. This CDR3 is CASSGDRGHDGYTF. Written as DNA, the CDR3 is TGTGCCAGCAGTGGGGACAGGGGCCACGATGGCTACACCTTC.

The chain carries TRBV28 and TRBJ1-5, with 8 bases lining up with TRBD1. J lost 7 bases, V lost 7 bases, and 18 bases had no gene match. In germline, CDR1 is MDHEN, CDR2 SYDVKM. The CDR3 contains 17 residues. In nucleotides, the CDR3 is TGTGCCAGCACCCCCCCCCCGCTCCAGGGGGCAGGGCAGCCCCAGCATTTT. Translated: CASTPPPLQGAGQPQHF.

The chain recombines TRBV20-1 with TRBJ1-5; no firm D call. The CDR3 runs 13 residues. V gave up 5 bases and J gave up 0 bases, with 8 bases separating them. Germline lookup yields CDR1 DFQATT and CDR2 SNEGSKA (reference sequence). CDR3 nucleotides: TGCAGTGCTTCTAAATATAGCAATCAGCCCCAGCATTTT. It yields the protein CSASKYSNQPQHF.

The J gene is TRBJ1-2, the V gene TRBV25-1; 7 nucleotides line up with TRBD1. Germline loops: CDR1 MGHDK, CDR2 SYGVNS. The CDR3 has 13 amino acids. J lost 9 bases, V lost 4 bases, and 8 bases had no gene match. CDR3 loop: CASSGTGVESYTF. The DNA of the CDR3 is TGTGCCAGCAGTGGTACAGGGGTCGAAAGCTACACCTTC.

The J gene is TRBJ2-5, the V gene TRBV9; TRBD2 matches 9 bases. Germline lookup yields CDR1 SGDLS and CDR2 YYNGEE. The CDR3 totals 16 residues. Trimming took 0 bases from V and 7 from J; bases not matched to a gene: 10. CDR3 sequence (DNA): TGTGCCAGCAGCGTAGATTCTGCGGGAGGGCCGGGGACCCAGTACTTC. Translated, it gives CASSVDSAGGPGTQYF.

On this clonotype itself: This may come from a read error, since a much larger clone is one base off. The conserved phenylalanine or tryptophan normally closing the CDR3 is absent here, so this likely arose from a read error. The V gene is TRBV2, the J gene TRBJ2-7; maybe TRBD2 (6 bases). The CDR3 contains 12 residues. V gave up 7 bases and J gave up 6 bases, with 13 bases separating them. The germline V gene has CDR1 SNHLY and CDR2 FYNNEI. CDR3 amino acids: CASKQIGGEQYL. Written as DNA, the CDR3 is TGTGCCAGCAAACAGATCGGGGGCGAGCAGTACCTC.

The CDR3 protein is CASSYSGGTQETQYF. As DNA, the CDR3 is TGCGCCAGCAGCTATAGCGGAGGAACACAAGAGACCCAGTACTTC. This chain links TRBV5-1 with TRBJ2-5, with D possibly TRBD2 on 6 matching bases. Trimming removed 3 bases at V and 2 bases at J, with 14 bases between. This CDR3 has 15 amino acids. The germline gives CDR1 SGHRS, CDR2 YFSETQ.

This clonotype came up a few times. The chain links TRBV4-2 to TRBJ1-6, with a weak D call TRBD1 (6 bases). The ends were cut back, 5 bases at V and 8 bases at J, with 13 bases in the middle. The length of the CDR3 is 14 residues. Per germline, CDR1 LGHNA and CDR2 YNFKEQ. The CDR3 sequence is CASSIRGLDSPLHF. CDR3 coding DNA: TGTGCCAGCAGCATCAGGGGTTTGGATTCACCCCTCCACTTT.

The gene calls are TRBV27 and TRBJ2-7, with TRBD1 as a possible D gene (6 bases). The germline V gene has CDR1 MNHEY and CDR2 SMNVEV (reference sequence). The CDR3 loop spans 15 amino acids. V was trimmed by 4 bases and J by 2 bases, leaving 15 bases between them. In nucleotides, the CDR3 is TGTGCCAGCAGTTCCCAACGGGACATGGCCTACGAGCAGTACTTC. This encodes CASSSQRDMAYEQYF.